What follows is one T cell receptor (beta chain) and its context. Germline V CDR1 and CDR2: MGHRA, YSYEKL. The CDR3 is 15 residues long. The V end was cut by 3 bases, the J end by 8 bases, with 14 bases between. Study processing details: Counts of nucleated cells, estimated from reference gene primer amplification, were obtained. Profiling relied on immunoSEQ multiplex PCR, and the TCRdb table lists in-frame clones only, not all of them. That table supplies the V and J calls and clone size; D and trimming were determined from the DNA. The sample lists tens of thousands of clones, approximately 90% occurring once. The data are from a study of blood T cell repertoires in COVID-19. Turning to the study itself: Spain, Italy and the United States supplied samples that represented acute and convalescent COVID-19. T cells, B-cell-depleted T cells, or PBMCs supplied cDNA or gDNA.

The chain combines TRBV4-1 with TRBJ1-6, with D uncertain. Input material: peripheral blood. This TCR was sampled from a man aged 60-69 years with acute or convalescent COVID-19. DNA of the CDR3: TGCGCCAGCAGCCAGTCGACCGTGGCGGATTCACCCCTCCACTTT. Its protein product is CASSQSTVADSPLHF.